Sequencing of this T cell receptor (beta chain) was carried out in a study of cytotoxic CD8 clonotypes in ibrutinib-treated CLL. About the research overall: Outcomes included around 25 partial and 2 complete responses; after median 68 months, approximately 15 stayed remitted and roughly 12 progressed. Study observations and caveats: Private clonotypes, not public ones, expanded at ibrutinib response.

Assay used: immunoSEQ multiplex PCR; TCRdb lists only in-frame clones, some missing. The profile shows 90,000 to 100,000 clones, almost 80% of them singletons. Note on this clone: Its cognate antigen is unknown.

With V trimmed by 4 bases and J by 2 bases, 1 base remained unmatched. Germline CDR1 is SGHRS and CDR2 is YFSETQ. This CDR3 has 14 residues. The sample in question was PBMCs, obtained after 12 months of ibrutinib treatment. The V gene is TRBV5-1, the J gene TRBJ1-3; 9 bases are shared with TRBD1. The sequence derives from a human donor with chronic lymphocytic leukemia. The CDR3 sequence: CASSRDRAGNTIYF. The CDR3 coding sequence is TGCGCCAGCAGCAGGGACAGGGCTGGAAACACCATATATTTT. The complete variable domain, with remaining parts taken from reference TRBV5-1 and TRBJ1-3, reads KAGVTQTPRYLIKTRGQQVTLSCSPISGHRSVSWYQQTPGQGLQFLFEYFSETQRNKGNFPGRFSGRQFSNSRSEMNVSTLELGDSALYLCASSRDRAGNTIYFGEGSWLTVV.